The source of this T cell receptor (beta chain) is a study of T-cell memory formation after mild COVID-19. Study observations and caveats: Cross-reactive memory appears to have joined, as suggested by some responding clones showing up in pre-infection memory.

A few counts support this clonotype. Its target is not known. TCRdb called the 5' RACE reads again in MiXCR, with one record for every CDR3 protein. The sample records about 350,000 distinct CDR3 sequences, 12% to 15% being singletons. There are 14 residues in the CDR3. Between the trimmed V and J ends, which lost 6 bases and 0 bases, there was a span of 12 bases. Germline CDR1 and CDR2: LNHDA and SQIVND (reference sequence). This chain joins TRBV19 and TRBJ2-7; D is ambiguous. Material for sequencing was PBMCs or a T cell subset sorted from them (not recorded which). The source is a young man who had mild COVID-19 (a few samples of this study predate the infection). Cell type and time point are not known. CDR3 bases: TGTGCCAGTAGGGCGTTTCCGGGCTCCTACGAGCAGTACTTC. Its translation is CASRAFPGSYEQYF.